The 7 T cell receptor beta chains below were found in one sample sequenced in a study of cytomegalovirus exposure and HLA in healthy donors. PCR amplification relied on 60 Vbeta primers (plus 13 Jbeta primers). Only in-frame clones appear in the TCRdb table, and some are missing; sequencing was by immunoSEQ multiplex PCR. The table for this sample gives 60,000 to 70,000 clones. Sequenced input: PBMCs. These receptors came from a boy aged 5-17 years in good health and CMV-seronegative.

The rearrangement links TRBV18 to TRBJ2-7; perhaps TRBD2 as D (5 bases). Germline CDR1 and CDR2: KGHSH and LQKENI. Trimming shortened V by 1 base and J by 6 bases, and 13 bases separated the two germline ends. The CDR3 length is 14 residues. The chain's CDR3 is CASSPRVLEVEQYF. The DNA for the CDR3 is TGTGCCAGCTCACCACGCGTACTAGAAGTCGAGCAGTACTTC.

This sequence joins TRBV9 and TRBJ2-2, with 8 bases identical to TRBD2. Trimming cost V 5 bases and J 4 bases; bases outside gene matches: 13. The CDR3 consists of 17 residues. Germline CDR1 reads SGDLS; CDR2 reads YYNGEE. CDR3 residues: CASRGRVAGQATGELFF. In DNA, the CDR3 is TGTGCCAGCAGGGGACGTGTAGCGGGACAAGCCACCGGGGAGCTGTTTTTT.

The chain has TRBV5-1 and TRBJ2-2; D may be TRBD1 (6 bases). The V end lost 2 bases, the J end lost 4 bases, and 15 bases lay between the germline ends. The CDR3 has 16 residues. From germline, CDR1 is SGHRS and CDR2 YFSETQ. CDR3 region: CASSLDTGISTGELFF. CDR3 DNA: TGCGCCAGCAGCTTAGACACAGGGATTAGCACCGGGGAGCTGTTTTTT.

This sequence joins TRBV7-9 and TRBJ2-7; weak D call: TRBD2 (6 bases). The length of the CDR3 is 14 residues. Germline V gives CDR1 SEHNR, CDR2 FQNEAQ (reference sequence). V was pared by 5 bases and J by 5 bases, with 16 bases between. The CDR3 protein is CASSPGGGRNEQYF. Written as DNA, the CDR3 is TGTGCCAGCAGCCCAGGTGGAGGGAGAAACGAGCAGTACTTC.

The chain couples TRBV29-1 to TRBJ2-3; a possible D gene is TRBD2 (5 bases). Germline loops: CDR1 SQVTM, CDR2 ANQGSEA. This CDR3 is built from 11 residues. The CDR3 here is CSASRGDTQYF. The DNA of the CDR3 is TGCAGTGCCTCCCGGGGAGATACGCAGTATTTT.

The chain uses TRBV6-4 and TRBJ2-7; the match to TRBD1 covers 11 bases. The CDR3 is 16 residues long. Germline V gene lookup returns CDR1 MRHNA and CDR2 SNTAGT. J gave up 3 bases and V 7 bases, and 11 bases lay outside the gene matches. The CDR3 DNA reads TGTGCCAGCAATATCACCGGGACAGGGGGACTCTACGAGCAGTACTTC. Its protein product is CASNITGTGGLYEQYF.

The rearrangement uses TRBV30 and TRBJ2-1; TRBD2 matches at 11 bases. The CDR3 loop spans 18 amino acids. V gave up 2 bases and J gave up 8 bases; unmatched junction bases: 17. The germline V gene encodes CDR1 GTSNPN and CDR2 SVGIG (reference sequence). CDR3 coding DNA: TGTGCCTGGAGTACGTGGGGACCGCTAGCGGGAGGCTCCGATGAGCAGTTCTTC. Amino acid sequence: CAWSTWGPLAGGSDEQFF.